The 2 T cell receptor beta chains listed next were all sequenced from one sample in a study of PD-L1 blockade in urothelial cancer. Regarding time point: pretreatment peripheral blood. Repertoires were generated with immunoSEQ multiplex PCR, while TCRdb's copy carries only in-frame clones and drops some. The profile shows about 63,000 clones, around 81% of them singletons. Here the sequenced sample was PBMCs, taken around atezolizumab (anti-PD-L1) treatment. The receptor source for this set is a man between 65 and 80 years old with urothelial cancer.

As DNA, the CDR3 is TGTGCCAGCAGCCAAATAGCGGGAGGGCCGAGTGAGCAGTTCTTC. Its protein is CASSQIAGGPSEQFF. The chain uses TRBV4-2 and TRBJ2-1; 11 bases agree with TRBD2. The CDR3 length is 15 residues. CDR1 LGHNA and CDR2 YNFKEQ come from the germline V gene. With V trimmed by 2 bases and J by 9 bases, 6 bases remained unmatched.

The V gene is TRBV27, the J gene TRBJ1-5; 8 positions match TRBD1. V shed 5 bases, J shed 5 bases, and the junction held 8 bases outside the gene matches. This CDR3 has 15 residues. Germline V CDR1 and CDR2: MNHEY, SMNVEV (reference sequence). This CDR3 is CASSGGQGAYQPQHF. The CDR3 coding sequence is TGTGCCAGCAGTGGCGGTCAGGGGGCATATCAGCCCCAGCATTTT.